A selection of T cell receptor beta chains follows, all from one sample in a study of T cell responses to AZD1222 COVID-19 vaccine. The table came from immunoSEQ multiplex PCR; TCRdb's copy has only in-frame clones and leaves some out. This sample has around 180,000 clones, with approximately 94% found just once. Sequencing used peripheral blood, obtained on day 0 of AZD1222 vaccination. The receptor source for this set is an adult in good health. Both conserved end residues are part of each CDR3. The D gene is left open where the match is weak. Not all rows give a size; the values are once, few, many and, for expanded clones, a class.

V	J	D	size	DNA	CDR3
TRBV28	TRBJ1-6	NA	NA	TGTGCCAGCATGGGCCGGGACACATATAATTCACCCCTCCACTTT	CASMGRDTYNSPLHF
TRBV27	TRBJ1-3	NA	NA	TGTGCCAGCAGAAGGGGGGACACCATATATTTT	CASRRGDTIYF
TRBV9	TRBJ2-3	NA	NA	TGTGCCAGCAGCGGAGGGACCACAGATACGCAGTATTTT	CASSGGTTDTQYF
TRBV7-2	TRBJ2-2	NA	NA	TGTGCCAGCAGCTTAGGGGGTAACGGGGAGCTGTTTTTT	CASSLGGNGELFF
TRBV5-1	TRBJ1-2	NA	NA	TGCGCCAGCAGCGAACTACAGGGATTCGGCTACACCTTC	CASSELQGFGYTF
TRBV27	TRBJ2-1	NA	NA	TGTGCCAGCAGTTCAGACTTGGAGCAGTTCTTC	CASSSDLEQFF
TRBV13	TRBJ1-1	NA	NA	TGTGCCAGCAGCGTACAACGCCCGGGACTGCGGAACACTGAAGCTTTCTTT	CASSVQRPGLRNTEAFF
TRBV7-7	TRBJ2-5	TRBD1	NA	TGTGCTAGCAGCCCTAGCCGGGACAGCCAAGAGACCCAGTACTTC	CASSPSRDSQETQYF
TRBV5-1	TRBJ1-1	NA	few	TGCGCCAGCAGCTTGGGTAGGGATTCTATTATGAACACTGAAGCTTTCTTT	CASSLGRDSIMNTEAFF
TRBV21-1	TRBJ1-1	NA	NA	TGTGCCAGCAGTAGAGACAGGGTTGACAGTGAAGCTTTCTTT	CASSRDRVDSEAFF
TRBV7-3	TRBJ2-2	NA	NA	TGTGCCAGCCGGGACTTCCACACCGGGGAGCTGTTTTTT	CASRDFHTGELFF
TRBV12-5	TRBJ2-3	NA	NA	TGTGCTAGTGGTTACAGCGCCAGCACAGATACGCAGTATTTT	CASGYSASTDTQYF
TRBV24-1	TRBJ1-6	NA	NA	TGTGCCACCAGTGACCAATTTTCACCCCTCCACTTT	CATSDQFSPLHF
TRBV7-3	TRBJ1-1	TRBD1	NA	TGTGCCAGCAGTCCGGACAGGGTCACTGAAGCTTTCTTT	CASSPDRVTEAFF
TRBV28	TRBJ1-5	TRBD1	NA	TGTGCCAGCACCGGGACAGGGTTCAATCAGCCCCAGCATTTT	CASTGTGFNQPQHF
TRBV11-2	TRBJ2-7	TRBD1	NA	TGTGCCAGCAGATTCTTTGGGGACAGGAGCTCCTACGAGCAGTACTTC	CASRFFGDRSSYEQYF
TRBV4-2	TRBJ2-1	TRBD2	NA	TGTGCCAGCAGCCGGTTAGGGAGGGCAGACAATGAGCAGTTCTTC	CASSRLGRADNEQFF
TRBV28	TRBJ2-3	NA	NA	TGTGCCAGCAGTTTATCGTCCCGCCGATGGGGCACAGATACGCAGTATTTT	CASSLSSRRWGTDTQYF
TRBV6-1	TRBJ2-2	TRBD1	few	TGTGCCAGCAGTGAGACAGGGGACGGCGGGGAGCTGTTTTTT	CASSETGDGGELFF
TRBV7-2	TRBJ2-7	TRBD2	NA	TGTGCCAGCAGCTCCCGCCAGCGGGAGAGGTCTTACGAGCAGTACTTC	CASSSRQRERSYEQYF
TRBV30	TRBJ2-2	TRBD2	NA	TGTGCCTGGAGGAACCGACTAGCGGGAGTCGGCACCGGGGAGCTGTTTTTT	CAWRNRLAGVGTGELFF
TRBV4-1	TRBJ2-5	NA	NA	TGCGCCAGCAGCCAAGGTCGGGCCCAGTACTTC	CASSQGRAQYF
TRBV4-1	TRBJ2-2	NA	NA	TGCGCCAGCAGCCAAGGGGTCACCGGGGAGCTGTTTTTT	CASSQGVTGELFF
TRBV7-9	TRBJ1-1	NA	NA	TGTGCCAGCAGCTCTACCCAAACAGGGTTGGCTTTCTTT	CASSSTQTGLAFF
TRBV4-1	TRBJ2-2	TRBD2	NA	TGCGCCAGCAGCCTCACACGGGAGGGCACCGGGGAGCTGTTTTTT	CASSLTREGTGELFF
TRBV7-3	TRBJ2-7	TRBD2	NA	TGTGCCAGCAGCTTATTCCCCGGGGAGGGCTACGAGCAGTACTTC	CASSLFPGEGYEQYF
TRBV2	TRBJ2-1	TRBD2	NA	TGTGCCAGCAGGAAGTACGTAGCGGGAGGGCTCAATGAGCAGTTCTTC	CASRKYVAGGLNEQFF
TRBV5-4	TRBJ1-1	NA	NA	TGTGCCAGCAGCCCCTCAGACAGGTCCGCTGAAGCTTTCTTT	CASSPSDRSAEAFF
TRBV7-9	TRBJ2-7	NA	NA	TGTGCCAGCAGCCCCGGACAGTATTCCTACGAGCAGTACTTC	CASSPGQYSYEQYF
TRBV29-1	TRBJ1-3	NA	NA	TGCAGCGGGGAGGTTGGAAACACCATATATTTT	CSGEVGNTIYF
TRBV7-9	TRBJ1-1	TRBD1	NA	TGTGCCAGCAGCCCAGGGGGACAGGGAAGCACTGAAGCTTTCTTT	CASSPGGQGSTEAFF
TRBV3-1/TRBV3-2	TRBJ2-5	NA	NA	TGTGCCAGCAGCCAGTTTCAGGGAGAGACCCAGTACTTC	CASSQFQGETQYF